A single sample gave rise to the 15 T cell receptor beta chains below, sequenced in a study of T cell responses to AZD1222 COVID-19 vaccine. The table came from immunoSEQ multiplex PCR; TCRdb's copy has only in-frame clones and leaves some out. The sample includes approximately 65,000 clones, over 60% of them seen just once. This specimen was peripheral blood, taken on day 0 of AZD1222 vaccination. These receptors all come from an adult in good health.

The chain has TRBV18 and TRBJ1-4; D remains unclear. V lost 3 bases and J 7 bases, leaving 18 bases between the germline ends. The CDR3 consists of 16 residues. The germline V gene has CDR1 KGHSH and CDR2 LQKENI. The CDR3 loop reads CASSPPQSGVGEKLFF. The CDR3 DNA follows: TGTGCCAGCTCACCCCCCCAGTCCGGGGTGGGTGAAAAACTGTTTTTT.

This clone was picked up a small number of times. CDR3 sequence: CASKGVYEQYF. As DNA, the CDR3 is TGTGCCAGCAAGGGTGTCTACGAGCAGTACTTC. The chain uses TRBV6-5 and TRBJ2-7; D gene uncertain. CDR3 length: 11 residues. The ends were cut back, 7 bases at V and 3 bases at J, with 7 bases in the middle. Germline CDR1 reads MNHEY; CDR2 reads SVGAGI.

In this sample, this clone turned up once. The chain employs TRBV5-1 and TRBJ1-2, with D unclear. Germline V gene sequence: CDR1 SGHRS, CDR2 YFSETQ. V was pared by 4 bases and J by 5 bases, with 24 bases between. This CDR3 contains 17 residues. The CDR3 loop is CASSGRATPPFGYGYTF. The CDR3, as DNA: TGCGCCAGCAGCGGGAGGGCGACACCGCCCTTTGGGTATGGCTACACCTTC.

This CDR3 reads CASSQRGVATPLIGYTF. CDR3 nucleotide sequence: TGTGCCAGCAGCCAGCGGGGAGTCGCTACTCCCCTTATAGGCTACACCTTC. The chain couples TRBV5-8 to TRBJ1-2; unclear D gene. V lost 4 bases and J 8 bases, leaving 27 bases between the germline ends. Germline-derived CDR1 and CDR2 are SGHTS and YDEGEE. There are 17 residues in the CDR3. Variable domain in full (rest from reference TRBV5-8 and TRBJ1-2): EAGVTQSPTHLIKTRGQQATLRCSPISGHTSVYWYQQALGLGLQFLLWYDEGEERNRGNFPPRFSGRQFPNYSSELNVNALELEDSALYLCASSQRGVATPLIGYTFGSGTRLTVV.

V usage is TRBV7-9 and J usage is TRBJ2-1, with 8 bases that match TRBD1. Trimming took 6 bases from V and 0 from J; bases not matched to a gene: 7. Germline V gene lookup returns CDR1 SEHNR and CDR2 FQNEAQ (reference sequence). The CDR3 runs 16 residues. The CDR3 here is CASRGSQGASYNEQFF. The CDR3 nucleotides are TGTGCCAGCAGGGGAAGTCAGGGGGCCTCCTACAATGAGCAGTTCTTC. Drawing the rest from reference TRBV7-9 and TRBJ2-1, the complete variable domain is DTGVSQNPRHKITKRGQNVTFRCDPISEHNRLYWYRQTLGQGPEFLTYFQNEAQLEKSRLLSDRFSAERPKGSFSTLEIQRTEQGDSAMYLCASRGSQGASYNEQFFGPGTRLTVL.

This chain joins TRBV7-3 and TRBJ1-5; no clear D gene. Germline loops: CDR1 SGHTA, CDR2 FQGTGA. This CDR3 is built from 13 residues. The V gene lost 2 bases and the J gene lost 4 bases, with 6 bases spanning the gap. The CDR3 DNA is TGTGCCAGCAGCTTAGGCGTAAATCAGCCCCAGCATTTT. This codes for CASSLGVNQPQHF.

The CDR3 here is CATRDRSSYEQYF. As DNA, the CDR3 is TGTGCCACGCGGGACAGGAGCTCCTACGAGCAGTACTTC. This chain joins TRBV5-4 and TRBJ2-7; 8 positions agree with TRBD1. After removal of 9 bases from V and 0 bases from J, the junction contained 5 bases not matched to a gene. Germline V gives CDR1 SGHNT, CDR2 YYREEE (reference sequence). This CDR3 has 13 residues.

V usage is TRBV19 and J usage is TRBJ1-1, with D perhaps TRBD1 (5 bases). The CDR3 is 14 amino acids. Trimming cost V 1 base and J 2 bases, with 8 bases left between them. Germline assignment: CDR1 LNHDA and CDR2 SQIVND (reference sequence). The CDR3 DNA sequence: TGTGCCAGTAGTATAGGGCGGGGCAACACTGAAGCTTTCTTT. As protein: CASSIGRGNTEAFF.

This chain uses TRBV7-9 with TRBJ1-2; 7 bases agree with TRBD1. The trim removed 2 bases at V and 4 bases at J, leaving 4 bases unmatched. The germline V gene encodes CDR1 SEHNR and CDR2 FQNEAQ (reference sequence). The CDR3 consists of 14 residues. The CDR3 DNA reads TGTGCCAGCAGCTTAAGCAGGGACAGCTATGGCTACACCTTC. Translated: CASSLSRDSYGYTF.

This clone occurred once. CDR3 in DNA: TGTGCCAGCAGCGTAGGGGGGACAGGATATGGCTACACCTTC. Amino acids: CASSVGGTGYGYTF. This rearrangement joins TRBV9 to TRBJ1-2; 8 bases are shared with TRBD1. This CDR3 has 14 residues. CDR1 is SGDLS, CDR2 YYNGEE, per germline. The trim removed 0 bases at V and 5 bases at J, leaving 3 bases unmatched.

V usage is TRBV9 and J usage is TRBJ2-5; D is perhaps TRBD1 (6 bases). The CDR3 contains 14 residues. CDR1 is SGDLS, CDR2 YYNGEE, per germline. The germline V and J ends were trimmed by 3 bases and 5 bases, with 14 bases remaining between them. CDR3 protein: CASSGYREWETQYF. DNA for the CDR3: TGTGCCAGCAGCGGGTACAGGGAGTGGGAGACCCAGTACTTC. Variable domain in full (rest from reference TRBV9 and TRBJ2-5): DSGVTQTPKHLITATGQRVTLRCSPRSGDLSVYWYQQSLDQGLQFLIQYYNGEERAKGNILERFSAQQFPDLHSELNLSSLELGDSALYFCASSGYREWETQYFGPGTRLLVL.

The V call is TRBV11-2, the J call TRBJ1-3; the match to TRBD1 covers 10 bases. J gave up 2 bases and V 5 bases, and 12 bases lay outside the gene matches. Germline values: CDR1 SGHAT, CDR2 FQNNGV. CDR3 size: 18 residues. CDR3 nucleotides: TGTGCCAGCAGCACTCGCCCCCTCGGACAGGGGGCTGGAAACACCATATATTTT. Encoded protein: CASSTRPLGQGAGNTIYF.

The chain uses TRBV5-4 and TRBJ2-7; D might be TRBD1 or TRBD2, each matching 5 bases. With 2 bases removed from V and 2 bases from J, the gap between germline ends came to 8 bases. CDR1 SGHNT and CDR2 YYREEE come from the germline V gene (reference sequence). There are 13 residues in the CDR3. For the CDR3, the DNA is TGTGCCAGCAGCTTCCAGGGACCCTACGAGCAGTACTTC. It is translated as CASSFQGPYEQYF.

V is TRBV9 and J is TRBJ1-6; weak D call: TRBD1 (6 bases). In germline, CDR1 is SGDLS, CDR2 YYNGEE. The CDR3 has 14 residues. Trimming cost V 4 bases and J 7 bases, with 12 bases left between them. The CDR3: CASSFAGVNSPLHF. The CDR3 DNA sequence: TGTGCCAGCAGCTTTGCAGGGGTCAATTCACCCCTCCACTTT.

The chain joins TRBV5-6 to TRBJ1-6, with D perhaps TRBD1 (6 bases). The V gene lost 5 bases and the J gene lost 8 bases, with 14 bases spanning the gap. The germline gives CDR1 SGHDT, CDR2 YYEEEE. This CDR3 region has 14 residues. CDR3 protein: CASREGDPYSPLHF. The CDR3 DNA reads as TGTGCCAGCAGAGAGGGGGATCCCTATTCACCCCTCCACTTT.